Listed here is a single T cell receptor beta chain. This clone's antigen is unknown. Base qualities were left out, and no much larger clone turns up one base away. The data belong to a study of T cell repertoires in cytomegalovirus infection (dated by TCRdb to between 2018 and 2021). At the level of the whole study: The peptide stimulations were aimed at well-studied HLA-B-restricted epitopes as well as recently identified HLA-C-restricted CMV epitopes, whose presentation resists viral immunomodulation. The HLA type of each donor mattered for the analysis, because public TCR beta signatures pointed to carriage of CMV infection along with the matching HLA type.

The CDR3 sequence holds 14 residues, the cysteine and phenylalanine included. Left in the record is the CDR3 DNA by itself, 42 bases read in frame from the first base. V is clipped by 8 bases and J by 1 base, and the sequence between their germline boundaries is 11 bases long. CDR1 and CDR2 are read off the germline V gene as LGHNA and YSLEER. The treatment or condition label corresponds to: in vitro stimulation with specific CMV peptide epitopes to enrich CMV-specific T cells. Beyond this particular receptor, the publication reports: Cumulative frequency of public TCR beta family members discriminated carriers of CMV infection plus the relevant HLA type in this cohort and an independent approximately 400-donor cohort. The ex vivo response was dominated by HLA-C-restricted CMV-specific TCR beta clonotypes, which also provided the single most frequent clonotype in two of eight donors.

This sample was sequenced with an Illumina HiSeq 1500. Starting from the raw public reads, TCRdb applied fastp trimming at Q25, assembled clones with MiXCR and retained in-frame beta chains. Every CDR3 protein is listed once, alongside the most common genes and DNA of its rows. This sample gives about 570,000 distinct CDR3 sequences in total; 35% to 50% of them show up just once. The ten top clones hold roughly 50% of the sample. Recombination linked TRBV4-3 to TRBJ2-2; TRBD2 is a weak D gene call, 6 bases matching. The TCR was taken from a human donor in good health (CMV status not recorded). Some clones in this sample may be carry-over from other donors' samples. Specimen: cultured PBMCs, collected from culture after CMV antigen stimulation. The nucleotides read TGCGCCAGCCGAAGCGGGCGGAACACCGGGGAGCTGTTTTTT. Translated, it reads CASRSGRNTGELFF.